A single sample is the source of the 23 T cell receptor beta chains below, sequenced in a study of blood T cell repertoires in COVID-19 (dated by TCRdb to about 2020). Receptor libraries were prepared by the immunoSEQ multiplex PCR assay. Drawn from immuneACCESS, this table holds only the in-frame rearrangements with V and J called that TCRdb kept. Clones are partly lost; checked studies trace under half to an unresolved V gene and leave the rest unexplained. This sample holds about 530,000 clones; roughly nine tenths were observed only once. The biggest ten clones account for less than 9% of the sample. The specimen was peripheral blood. The receptor set was obtained from a woman aged 45-59 years with COVID-19, enrolled during active disease.

This clone occurred a few times. The chain couples TRBV7-3 to TRBJ1-3; D unresolved. CDR1 is SGHTA, CDR2 FQGTGA, per germline. Trimming cost V 5 bases and J 4 bases, with 15 bases left between them. This CDR3 spans 15 amino acids. CDR3 residues: CASSPSGRLGNTIYF. The CDR3 region has the DNA TGTGCCAGCAGCCCCTCCGGGAGGTTAGGAAACACCATATATTTT.

The V call is TRBV5-1, the J call TRBJ2-7; D may be TRBD1 (5 bases). Trimming took 4 bases from V and 2 from J, leaving 13 bases between them. Germline values: CDR1 SGHRS, CDR2 YFSETQ. The CDR3 length is 14 residues. The CDR3 region has the DNA TGCGCCAGCAGCCCGCCGACAGCTACCTACGAGCAGTACTTC. Encoded protein: CASSPPTATYEQYF.

This chain uses TRBV18 with TRBJ1-4; 9 bases are a match to TRBD1. The CDR3 has 15 residues. In germline, CDR1 is KGHSH, CDR2 LQKENI. The junction had 3 bases not matched to a gene; V was cut back by 4 bases and J by 3 bases. CDR3 protein: CASSRGTGPNEKLFF. CDR3 nucleotides: TGTGCCAGCTCACGGGGGACAGGGCCTAATGAAAAACTGTTTTTT. Based on the CDR3 plus reference TRBV18 and TRBJ1-4, the full variable domain is NAGVMQNPRHLVRRRGQEARLRCSPMKGHSHVYWYRQLPEEGLKFMVYLQKENIIDESGMPKERFSAEFPKEGPSILRIQQVVRGDSAAYFCASSRGTGPNEKLFFGSGTQLSVL.

This clone was seen once. J is TRBJ1-2 and V is TRBV28; D remains unclear. Germline assignment: CDR1 MDHEN and CDR2 SYDVKM. Between the trimmed V and J ends, which lost 10 bases and 4 bases, there was a span of 13 bases. The CDR3 is made up of 12 amino acids. The CDR3 is CATHPPGYGYTF. The CDR3, as DNA: TGTGCCACCCACCCCCCGGGCTATGGCTACACCTTC.

The chain carries TRBV7-9 and TRBJ2-5, with D tentatively TRBD2 (7 bases). V gave up 1 base and J gave up 5 bases, with 14 bases separating them. This CDR3 region has 15 residues. Germline lookup yields CDR1 SEHNR and CDR2 FQNEAQ (reference sequence). The CDR3 nucleotides read TGTGCCAGCAGCTTAGATGGGGGGGCCTCGGAGACCCAGTACTTC. This translates into CASSLDGGASETQYF.

The rearrangement links TRBV7-6 to TRBJ2-3; 11 nucleotides line up with TRBD2. The CDR3 totals 15 residues. Per germline, CDR1 SGHVS and CDR2 FNYEAQ. Losses at the gene ends were 5 bases for V and 1 base for J; bases not matched to a gene: 2. The CDR3 loop is CASSQLAGGTDTQYF. The CDR3 coding sequence is TGTGCCAGCAGCCAACTAGCGGGGGGCACAGATACGCAGTATTTT.

The rearrangement uses TRBV29-1 and TRBJ2-1; 7 nucleotides align to TRBD1. The CDR3 loop spans 15 amino acids. Germline V gives CDR1 SQVTM, CDR2 ANQGSEA. V dropped 4 bases and J dropped 2; count of bases not matched to a gene: 8. CDR3 DNA: TGCAGCGTTGCCGACAGGGTTGGCCCCTACAATGAGCAGTTCTTC. Translating gives CSVADRVGPYNEQFF.

V and J are TRBV4-2 and TRBJ1-5; TRBD1 aligns across 7 bases. Trimming cost V 0 bases and J 7 bases; bases outside gene matches: 3. This CDR3 is built from 14 residues. The germline V gene has CDR1 LGHNA and CDR2 YNFKEQ. Written as DNA, the CDR3 is TGTGCCAGCAGCCAAGATCCGACAGGGCAGCCCCAGCATTTT. Translating it yields CASSQDPTGQPQHF.

The chain recombines TRBV6-5 with TRBJ2-4; 7 bases agree with TRBD2. In germline, CDR1 is MNHEY, CDR2 SVGAGI. The V segment lost 6 bases and the J segment 0 bases; nucleotides outside the gene matches: 5. This CDR3 has 15 residues. CDR3 sequence: CASSPAGVAKNIQYF. The CDR3 DNA sequence: TGTGCCAGCAGCCCGGCGGGGGTAGCCAAAAACATTCAGTACTTC.

V is TRBV28 and J is TRBJ2-1; possible D gene TRBD1, 5 bases. The CDR3 contains 14 residues. V gave up 7 bases and J gave up 1 base, with 11 bases separating them. CDR1 MDHEN and CDR2 SYDVKM come from the germline V gene. The CDR3 nucleotides read TGTGCCAGCAAATGGCAGGGATCCTACAATGAGCAGTTCTTC. It translates to CASKWQGSYNEQFF.

This chain links TRBV5-1 with TRBJ2-1; D might be TRBD1 (5 bases). V was cut by 2 bases and J by 5 bases, with 8 bases left in between. Germline lookup yields CDR1 SGHRS and CDR2 YFSETQ. The CDR3 extends over 13 amino acids. The CDR3 DNA follows: TGCGCCAGCAGCTTTCAGGGAAACAATGAGCAGTTCTTC. It encodes CASSFQGNNEQFF.

The chain links TRBV6-2 or TRBV6-3 to TRBJ1-1; TRBD1 might be the D (5 bases). The CDR3 covers 15 residues. V lost 5 bases and J lost 5, with 18 bases in between. Germline CDR1 reads MNHEY; CDR2 reads SVGEGT. The CDR3 nucleotides are TGTGCCAGCAGTAGGCTCCTAGGGGCAGGAACTGAAGCTTTCTTT. The encoded protein is CASSRLLGAGTEAFF.

This clone has only one observation. This sequence joins TRBV19 and TRBJ1-5; no reliable D call. V shed 3 bases and J shed 2 bases, with 11 bases lying between them. Germline V gene sequence: CDR1 LNHDA, CDR2 SQIVND (reference sequence). This CDR3 region has 15 residues. Here the CDR3 reads CASSIRGWGNQPQHF. CDR3 DNA: TGTGCCAGTAGTATCCGAGGATGGGGCAATCAGCCCCAGCATTTT. The whole variable domain, remainder taken from reference TRBV19 and TRBJ1-5, is DGGITQSPKYLFRKEGQNVTLSCEQNLNHDAMYWYRQDPGQGLRLIYYSQIVNDFQKGDIAEGYSVSREKKESFPLTVTSAQKNPTAFYLCASSIRGWGNQPQHFGDGTRLSIL.

This chain joins TRBV10-3 and TRBJ2-1, with 12 positions matching TRBD2. Trimming removed 0 bases from V and 3 bases from J; junction bases left unmatched: 3. CDR3 length equals 17 residues. Germline assignment: CDR1 ENHRY and CDR2 SYGVKD. The CDR3 DNA reads TGTGCCATCAGTGAGTCGGCTAGCGGGGGGGGCTACAATGAGCAGTTCTTC. The encoded protein is CAISESASGGGYNEQFF.

CDR3 DNA sequence: TGTGCCAGCAGCTTAGAACCCGCGGTGGGACTGTACTTC. The encoded protein is CASSLEPAVGLYF. This chain uses TRBV11-3 with TRBJ2-7, with D maybe TRBD2 (6 bases). This CDR3 is 13 amino acids long. Germline V gene data show CDR1 as SGHNT and CDR2 as YENEEA. V dropped 0 bases and J dropped 12 bases, with 15 bases sitting between them.

The chain has TRBV25-1 and TRBJ1-5; D unclear. This CDR3 is 13 amino acids long. Trimming removed 4 bases from V and 2 bases from J, with 6 bases in between. CDR1 and CDR2 (germline): MGHDK, SYGVNS. The CDR3: CASSVAGNQPQHF. For the CDR3, the DNA is TGTGCCAGCAGTGTAGCAGGCAATCAGCCCCAGCATTTT.

The V gene is TRBV5-1, the J gene TRBJ1-1; unclear D gene. This CDR3 is 15 amino acids long. V was clipped by 0 bases and J by 0 bases, with 9 bases between them. The germline CDR1 and CDR2 sequences are SGHRS and YFSETQ. The CDR3 DNA reads TGCGCCAGCAGCTTGGACCGTCTAATGAACACTGAAGCTTTCTTT. Translating it yields CASSLDRLMNTEAFF.

The rearrangement uses TRBV2 and TRBJ2-1; no firm D call. Trimming took 6 bases from V and 1 from J, leaving 7 bases between them. Germline V gives CDR1 SNHLY, CDR2 FYNNEI. The CDR3 runs to 13 residues. CDR3: CASRVRSYNEQFF. CDR3 DNA: TGTGCCAGCAGGGTCAGATCCTACAATGAGCAGTTCTTC. Looking up the rest from reference TRBV2 and TRBJ2-1 gives the full variable domain: EPEVTQTPSHQVTQMGQEVILRCVPISNHLYFYWYRQILGQKVEFLVSFYNNEISEKSEIFDDQFSVERPDGSNFTLKIRSTKLEDSAMYFCASRVRSYNEQFFGPGTRLTVL.

This rearrangement joins TRBV4-2 to TRBJ2-7; 7 nucleotides match TRBD2. Losses at the gene ends were 1 base for V and 0 bases for J; bases not matched to a gene: 3. CDR3 size: 15 residues. Germline values: CDR1 LGHNA, CDR2 YNFKEQ. In DNA, the CDR3 is TGTGCCAGCAGCCAAGCGGGGGGACTCTCCTACGAGCAGTACTTC. Amino acids: CASSQAGGLSYEQYF.

The chain has TRBV2 and TRBJ2-7; 8 bases match TRBD1. Germline CDR1 SNHLY, CDR2 FYNNEI. V was clipped by 8 bases and J by 0 bases; unmatched bases: 12. CDR3 size: 16 residues. CDR3 in DNA: TGTGCCAGCGCGAACACCGGGACAGGCCTCTCCTACGAGCAGTACTTC. Its protein is CASANTGTGLSYEQYF.

This clone has a single count. The V call is TRBV6-5, the J call TRBJ1-3; tentative D call: TRBD1 (5 bases). Per germline, CDR1 MNHEY and CDR2 SVGAGI. CDR3 size: 15 residues. V lost 6 bases to trimming and J lost 3 bases, with 15 bases between them. The CDR3 sequence is CASSPAGASGNTIYF. The CDR3 DNA reads as TGTGCCAGCAGCCCCGCTGGGGCTAGTGGAAACACCATATATTTT.

This clone came up a few times. This chain connects TRBV12-5 to TRBJ1-5; D is possibly TRBD1 (5 bases). Germline V gene data show CDR1 as LGHNT and CDR2 as FRNRAP. V dropped 1 base and J dropped 6 bases, with 19 bases sitting between them. The CDR3 runs to 17 residues. CDR3 region: CASGLGRDSGGSQPQHF. The CDR3 DNA sequence: TGTGCTAGTGGTTTGGGCCGGGACTCCGGGGGGAGTCAGCCCCAGCATTTT.

In regard to this clone: This CDR3 is also generated by other DNA sequences in the sample. The chain recombines TRBV5-1 with TRBJ1-1; maybe TRBD1 (5 bases). From germline, CDR1 is SGHRS and CDR2 YFSETQ. CDR3 size: 13 residues. The ends were cut back, 7 bases at V and 3 bases at J, with 13 bases in the middle. The chain's CDR3 is CASSIGGDTEAFF. In nucleotides, the CDR3 is TGCGCCAGCTCCATCGGGGGGGACACTGAAGCTTTCTTT. Full variable domain (outside the CDR3, taken from reference TRBV5-1 and TRBJ1-1): KAGVTQTPRYLIKTRGQQVTLSCSPISGHRSVSWYQQTPGQGLQFLFEYFSETQRNKGNFPGRFSGRQFSNSRSEMNVSTLELGDSALYLCASSIGGDTEAFFGQGTRLTVV.